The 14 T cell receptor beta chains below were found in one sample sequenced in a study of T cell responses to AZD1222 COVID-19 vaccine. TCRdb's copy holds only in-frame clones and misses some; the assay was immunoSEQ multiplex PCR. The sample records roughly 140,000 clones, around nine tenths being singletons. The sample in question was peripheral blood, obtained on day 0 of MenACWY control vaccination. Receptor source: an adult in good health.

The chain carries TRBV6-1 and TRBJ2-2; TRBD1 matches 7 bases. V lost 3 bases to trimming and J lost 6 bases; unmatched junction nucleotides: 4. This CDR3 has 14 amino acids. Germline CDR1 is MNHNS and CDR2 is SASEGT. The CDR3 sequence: CASSDGDRAGELFF. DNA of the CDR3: TGTGCCAGCAGTGACGGCGACAGGGCCGGGGAGCTGTTTTTT.

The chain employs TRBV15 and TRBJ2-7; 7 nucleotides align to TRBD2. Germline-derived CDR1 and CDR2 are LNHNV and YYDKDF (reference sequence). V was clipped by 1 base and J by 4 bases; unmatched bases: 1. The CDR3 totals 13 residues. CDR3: CATSRVGGYEQYF. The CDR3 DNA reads TGTGCCACCAGCAGAGTCGGGGGGTACGAGCAGTACTTC.

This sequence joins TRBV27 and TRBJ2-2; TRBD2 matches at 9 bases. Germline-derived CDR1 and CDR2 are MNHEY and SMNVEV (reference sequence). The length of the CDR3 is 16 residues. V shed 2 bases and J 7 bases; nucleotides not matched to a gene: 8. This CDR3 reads CASSLSSGSGGGELFF. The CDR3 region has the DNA TGTGCCAGCAGTTTAAGTAGCGGGAGTGGTGGCGGGGAGCTGTTTTTT.

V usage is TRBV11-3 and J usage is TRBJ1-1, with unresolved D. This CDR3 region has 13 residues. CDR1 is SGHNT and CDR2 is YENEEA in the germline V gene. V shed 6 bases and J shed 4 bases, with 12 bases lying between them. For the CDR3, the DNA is TGTGCCAGCAGTAAGGGAATAGGCACTGAAGCTTTCTTT. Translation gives CASSKGIGTEAFF.

CDR3 bases: TGTGCCAGCAGTGAAAGCCCGCGGACAGCTTGGAGTCGCGAGCAGTACTTC. It codes for CASSESPRTAWSREQYF. The chain has TRBV2 and TRBJ2-7, with D perhaps matching TRBD1 (6 bases). The CDR3 extends over 17 amino acids. Trimming took 2 bases from V and 6 from J, leaving 23 bases between them. The germline CDR1 and CDR2 sequences are SNHLY and FYNNEI.

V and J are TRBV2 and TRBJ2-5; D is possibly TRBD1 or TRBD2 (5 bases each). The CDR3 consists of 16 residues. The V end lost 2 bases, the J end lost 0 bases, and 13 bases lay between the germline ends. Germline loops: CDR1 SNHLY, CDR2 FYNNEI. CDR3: CASSERGAPYQETQYF. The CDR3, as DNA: TGTGCCAGCAGTGAAAGAGGGGCCCCGTACCAAGAGACCCAGTACTTC.

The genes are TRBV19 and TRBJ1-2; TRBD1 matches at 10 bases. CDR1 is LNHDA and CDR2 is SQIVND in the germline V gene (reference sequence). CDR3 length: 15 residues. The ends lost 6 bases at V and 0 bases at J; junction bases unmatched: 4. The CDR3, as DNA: TGTGCCAGTAGACTGGACAGGGGGACTAACTATGGCTACACCTTC. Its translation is CASRLDRGTNYGYTF.

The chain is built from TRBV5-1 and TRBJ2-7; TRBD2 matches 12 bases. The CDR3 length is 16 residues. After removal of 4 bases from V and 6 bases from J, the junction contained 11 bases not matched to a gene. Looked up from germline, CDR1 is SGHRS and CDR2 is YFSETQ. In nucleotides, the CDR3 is TGCGCCAGCAGCCCGGTGACTAGCGGGAGCGGTACCGAGCAGTACTTC. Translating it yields CASSPVTSGSGTEQYF. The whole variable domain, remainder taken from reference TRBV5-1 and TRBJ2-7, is KAGVTQTPRYLIKTRGQQVTLSCSPISGHRSVSWYQQTPGQGLQFLFEYFSETQRNKGNFPGRFSGRQFSNSRSEMNVSTLELGDSALYLCASSPVTSGSGTEQYFGPGTRLTVT.

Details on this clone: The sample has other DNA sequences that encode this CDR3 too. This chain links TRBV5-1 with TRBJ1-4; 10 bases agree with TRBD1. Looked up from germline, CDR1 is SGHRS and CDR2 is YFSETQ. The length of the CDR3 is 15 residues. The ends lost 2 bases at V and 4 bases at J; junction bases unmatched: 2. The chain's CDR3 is CASSLGTGVNEKLFF. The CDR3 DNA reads TGCGCCAGCAGCTTAGGGACAGGGGTTAATGAAAAACTGTTTTTT.

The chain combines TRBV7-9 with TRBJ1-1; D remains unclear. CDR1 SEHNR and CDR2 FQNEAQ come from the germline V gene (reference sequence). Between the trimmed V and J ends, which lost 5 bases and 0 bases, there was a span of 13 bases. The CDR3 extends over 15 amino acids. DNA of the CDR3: TGTGCCAGCAGCAATCCCGACGACATGAACACTGAAGCTTTCTTT. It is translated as CASSNPDDMNTEAFF.

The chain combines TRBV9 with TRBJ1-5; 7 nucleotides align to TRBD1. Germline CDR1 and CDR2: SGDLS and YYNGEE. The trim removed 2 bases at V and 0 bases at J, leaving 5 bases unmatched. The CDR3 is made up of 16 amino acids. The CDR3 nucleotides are TGTGCCAGCAGCGTCGGAACAGGGGATAGCAATCAGCCCCAGCATTTT. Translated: CASSVGTGDSNQPQHF.

CDR3 region: CASTKWGANSPLHF. The CDR3 DNA is TGTGCCAGCACTAAGTGGGGAGCCAATTCACCCCTCCACTTT. The rearrangement links TRBV6-6 to TRBJ1-6; D remains ambiguous. Trimming cost V 7 bases and J 7 bases, with 14 bases left between them. Germline assignment: CDR1 MNHNY and CDR2 SVGAGI (reference sequence). The CDR3 runs 14 residues.

In DNA, the CDR3 is TGTGCCACCAGTGATTTGACAGGGGGTAAGGATGAGCAGTTCTTC. Translated, it gives CATSDLTGGKDEQFF. The V and J genes are TRBV24-1 and TRBJ2-1; 8 bases align to TRBD1. Germline V gene sequence: CDR1 KGHDR, CDR2 SFDVKD. There are 15 residues in the CDR3. V was pared by 0 bases and J by 8 bases, with 5 bases of the junction left unmatched.

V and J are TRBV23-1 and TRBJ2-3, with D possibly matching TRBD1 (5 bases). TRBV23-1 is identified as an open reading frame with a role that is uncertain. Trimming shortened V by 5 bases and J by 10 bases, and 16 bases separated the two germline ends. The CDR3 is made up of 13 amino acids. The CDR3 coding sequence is TGCGCCAGCAGTGTCGCACAGGAATCGGCGCAGTATTTT. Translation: CASSVAQESAQYF.